This T cell receptor beta chain was recovered during a study of CD8+CD57+ T cells in acquired aplastic anemia. Background on the study: Mean yield of DNA from sorted CD4+ and CD8+ cells was approximately 3 ug.

The sample holds one count of this clonotype. Its antigen remains unknown. This may be a read error, as it is one base from a much larger clone. Selection for sequencing was limited to patients who had shown CD8+CD57+ cell expansion by flow cytometry. A severe acquired aplastic anemia diagnosis applied to all patients. Profiling that covered TCR beta VDJ and CDR3 relied on genomic DNA as its template. From the reads, TCRdb called clonotypes with MiXCR, one entry per CDR3 protein. The repertoire includes 200,000 or so distinct CDR3 sequences, less than 60% of them detected once, and 20% sits in the top ten. Study-level results: Patients had twenty-nine CD8+ CDR3 sequences in common with controls (the shared set).

CDR3 length: 17 residues. The ends were cut back, 6 bases at V and 4 bases at J, with 22 bases in the middle. The V gene's germline CDR1 is SGHAT and CDR2 FQNNGV. The chain employs TRBV11-2 and TRBJ1-3; D unclear. This receptor was obtained from a human donor with aplastic anemia. The sequenced sample was sorted CD4+, CD8+, or CD8+CD57+ T cells (not recorded which) from PBMCs. CDR3 sequence (DNA): TGTGCCAGCAGTCCTAGATATCCGGACGAGATAGGAAACACCATATATTTT. Protein: CASSPRYPDEIGNTIYF.